This T cell receptor (beta chain) was recorded in a study of CD8+ T cells in alopecia areata. Study-level findings and limits: Sequenced scalp T cells also include alphabeta T cells resident in normal skin. Affected scalp, especially in alopecia totalis/universalis, had a higher clonality than normal scalp did. It was less clear whether patients shared TCRs than it was in mice, possibly because of HLA.

As for this clone: Its antigen remains unidentified.

Per germline, CDR1 MGHRA and CDR2 YSYEKL. This CDR3 region has 15 residues. V was pared by 4 bases and J by 10 bases, with 8 bases of the junction left unmatched. Cell sorting on a FACSAria was used to separate CD4+ and CD8+ T cells from the PBMCs. cDNA prepared by RNA extraction and subsequent reverse transcription served as the template for sequencing. Repertoires were generated with immunoSEQ multiplex PCR, while TCRdb's copy carries only in-frame clones and drops some. The table records 110,000 to 150,000 clones, approximately 56% of them present only once. Sequencing was carried out using CD8+ T cells sorted from blood. The source of this sequence is a human donor in good health. V gene TRBV4-1 combines with J gene TRBJ2-1; 12 bases are shared with TRBD2. Written as DNA, the CDR3 is TGCGCCAGCAGCCTCAGACTAGCGGGAGACTACGAGCAGTTCTTC. It specifies CASSLRLAGDYEQFF.